This T cell receptor beta chain was sequenced for a study of radiation and T cells in renal cell carcinoma. The CDR3 contains 15 residues. V lost 0 bases to trimming and J lost 9 bases, with 12 bases between them. Germline CDR1 and CDR2: MNHEY and SVGAGI. General study findings and limits: From baseline, blood top tumor clonotypes peaked at 2 weeks post-radiation. No pretreatment tumor biopsies were available for baseline clonotypes.

With regard to this clone: Its antigen is not identified.

Here immunoSEQ multiplex PCR was the method, and the copy in TCRdb shows in-frame clones only, minus some. The sample includes around 140,000 clones, around nine tenths of them seen just once. Time point here: blood 4 weeks post-SBRT, at nephrectomy. Documented treatment: 15 Gy SBRT to primary tumor, nephrectomy 4 weeks later. Nephrectomy followed 15 Gy stereotactic body radiation by 4 weeks. The tumor was a clear cell renal cell carcinoma. The specimen comprised blood, sampled from a patient whose treatment included radiotherapy and nephrectomy. The rearrangement links TRBV6-5 to TRBJ1-6, with a tentative D call TRBD1 (6 bases). The TCR was taken from a woman aged 50 to 60 with renal cell carcinoma. The CDR3 here is CASSYSMGGISPLHF. Here the CDR3 DNA reads TGTGCCAGCAGTTACTCGATGGGGGGCATTTCACCCCTCCACTTT.